Included here is one TCR beta chain sequence, with context. Its antigen specificity is not known. Base qualities were left out, and no much larger clone turns up one base away. The data belong to a study of cytomegalovirus exposure and HLA in healthy donors listed by TCRdb under 2017. A note on the overall study: An earlier analysis of several hundred of the donors reported under 300 Gb of sequence data and 95 million to 120 million unique TCR beta sequences obtained from about 200 million T cells. Of the roughly 390 genotyped donors, roughly 85% fell in the genetic ancestry cluster associated with self-reported Caucasian donors. The number of typed donors differed by locus: about 629-640 for A, B, C, DRB1 and DQB1; 522 for DQA1; 606 for DPA1; and about 470 for DPB1. In an earlier analysis of several hundred of the donors, high-throughput TCR beta sequencing was used to judge whether each TCR beta V gene segment behaved as functional or pseudogenic. The study was designed to test whether signatures of past pathogen exposure could be identified by cataloging public T cell receptors. On average, roughly 200,000 unique TCR beta nucleotide sequences were sequenced per donor among 300 to 500 genotyped donors of the cohort, with approximately 18% of those sequences being non-productive. Donor age, sex, ethnicity and CMV serostatus were compiled together with the repertoire data. HLA typing covered class I and class II loci at four-digit resolution. High-throughput TCR immunosequencing, statistical association of individual TCRs with disease status, and machine learning were combined to predict cytomegalovirus infection status. Roughly 310 gigabases of sequencing data and 70 million to 100 million unique TCR sequences were included in an early release covering about 620 HLA-typed donors. The study used immunosequencing to profile the T cell repertoires of 600 to 850 subjects and linked those repertoires to cytomegalovirus serostatus. A later genetic analysis took genome-wide SNP genotypes for about 55% of the roughly 700 donors and used that subset as a discovery cohort. About 5 DR-DQ haplotypes were handled as single units for association and clustering, since linkage in the cohort was strong. A later analysis re-examined previously published TCR beta repertoires from about 700 donors and added high-resolution HLA genotyping to investigate patterns of TCR occurrence. In the later analysis, no new phenotypic data were used to find candidate immune exposures; instead, reliance was placed on TCR beta sequences and their occurrence across donors. Besides the first cohort of hundreds of subjects, a separate validation cohort made up of 120 different subjects was used. All discovery cohort repertoires had been generated using a single sequencing platform.

Libraries were built with the immunoSEQ multiplex PCR assay. For the multiplex PCR, a mixture combining 60 forward primers for TCR Vbeta segments and 13 reverse primers for TCR Jbeta segments was used. The CDR3 region of rearranged TCR beta genes was amplified from genomic DNA by a multiplex PCR assay. On the Illumina HiSeq System, the amplified TCR beta libraries were sequenced as 87-base-pair reads. Per the original workflow: A later analysis counted 75 million to 100 million unique TCR beta chains across the 500 to 850 repertoires, and some 11 million of these chains were shared by at least two donors. Raw reads were error-corrected and collapsed into unique sequences by a nearest-neighbor algorithm in which closely related sequences were merged to remove PCR and sequencing errors. V, D and J gene segments were assigned by aligning CDR3 sequences to IMGT reference sequences. Each retained sequence needed at least a six-nucleotide match to both a V gene segment and a J gene segment. Rearrangements were called productive when the CDR3 lacked stop codons and stayed in frame with V and J; all others were non-productive. CDR3 was defined by IMGT convention, running from the second conserved V-encoded cysteine to the conserved J-encoded phenylalanine. The earlier analysis of a few hundred of the donors excluded any sequence lacking an unambiguous match to a single V gene segment. In an earlier analysis of approximately 550 of the donors, V segments were called functional above 56.7% productive rearrangements and were called segregating when the between-donor standard deviation exceeded 5%. A statistical classification framework was built to diagnose cytomegalovirus status from the catalog of TCR beta chain sequences. A later analysis assigned V and J genes by comparing TCR nucleotide sequences with IMGT/GENE-DB human TR gene sequences. The TCRdist pipeline was used in a later analysis to assign CDR3 sequences and most-parsimonious VDJ recombination scenarios. In a later analysis, every TCR beta chain was defined by the combination of its CDR3 amino acid sequence and its V-gene family, and reads without a unique V-gene family were dropped. In a later analysis, nearly 600 highly shared, low-generation-probability nucleotide sequences were removed to address suspected cross-contamination and a sequencing artifact. A later analysis calculated a clonal expansion index for each public chain from normalized within-repertoire ranks of inferred template counts. Generation probabilities in a later analysis came from a VDJ recombination model fitted to out-of-frame rearrangements, and those results were checked against IGoR. A later analysis scored TCR-TCR, TCR-HLA and TCR-CMV co-occurrence with hypergeometric tests, applying a repertoire-size bias correction to TCR pairs. To estimate false discovery rates, a later analysis permuted the HLA or CMV assignments 20 times. In a later analysis, co-occurring TCRs were grouped using DBSCAN, with TCRdist sequence similarity added in when clustering inside HLA-allele-positive subsets. Repertoires with fewer than 30,000 or more than 120,000 public chains, plus five repertoires with anomalous nucleotide sharing, were excluded from co-occurrence clustering. TCRdb stores this immuneACCESS table with in-frame sequences only. Part of the clones is absent; in the studies checked, under half of the shortfall reflects unresolved V genes, and no reason is known for the rest. Clonal size and the V and J genes are those of that table, whereas D and trimming came from the DNA. The sample includes some 170,000 clones, with roughly four fifths observed a single time. Of the sample, over 2% is held by the ten largest clones.

Points the paper makes about the study in general: A total of 150 to 200 TCR beta chains were listed by the study as associated with cytomegalovirus. Correlated functional status among segregating V segments might be attributable to linkage disequilibrium, but an unknown experimental factor could not be ruled out. Because HLA typing was missing for some donors at each locus, association tests included only the typed subset. Three of the identified cytomegalovirus-associated TCR beta chains were confirmed in vitro to be specific for cytomegalovirus antigens. The sequencing pipeline was judged likely to have produced a cluster of highly shared sequence variants as a technical artifact. Presence/absence analyses assumed roughly uniform sequencing depth across donors, an assumption that may not hold. While some public TCRs were present in many individuals, most TCR sequences turned up only very rarely across donors. An association between a missense DCLRE1C variant and V-gene and J-gene trimming of TCR beta chains was found in a later genetic analysis and replicated in an independent cohort. In an earlier analysis of some 500 of the donors, most TCR beta V segments were observed in productive rearrangements about 87% or about 30% of the time, broadly matching IMGT annotations. A further reported finding was that TCR beta sequences accurately predicted the HLA-A and HLA-B alleles for most subjects in the first cohort. According to a later analysis, TCR association rates differed among HLA loci, with DRB1 alleles showing the most associated TCRs and HLA-C alleles showing the fewest. Strong co-occurrence of HLA alleles, especially DR and DQ, made assigning TCR associations to individual alleles difficult. A later analysis found that HLA-associated TCR beta chains were more clonally expanded and had lower generation probabilities than equally common non-associated chains. Because counts were too low, more than 15 rarely observed V segments, including chromosome 9 orphons, were excluded from the earlier analysis of several hundred of the donors. Only TCR beta chains were sequenced in this cohort, and the absence of alpha or paired-chain data limited detectable features. Cytomegalovirus status was reported to be diagnosed by the classifier with high specificity and sensitivity in both the original and validation cohorts. In a later analysis, 15,000 to 20,000 TCR beta sequences were associated with specific HLA alleles at a false discovery rate of 0.05. In a later analysis, most CMV-associated TCR beta chains were found to appear HLA-restricted, with HLA associations seemingly driven largely by CMV exposure. In a later analysis, several top co-occurrence clusters were reported to appear linked to parvovirus B19, influenza, CMV and Epstein-Barr virus. Immune exposure information for the cohort was limited to CMV serostatus. In a later genetic analysis, fewer N-insertions in productive TCRs were reported among donors in an Asian-associated ancestry cluster than the roughly 710-donor mean. The authors suggested that the approach could potentially be generalized to other disease states and immunological phenotypes.

The cohort was made up of around 720 healthy bone marrow donors. At the time of sampling, all cohort members were nominally healthy, though unrecorded immune exposures were likely present. The donor tested CMV seronegative and was one of the 352 seronegative cohort members. A peripheral blood sample was collected from each donor, and TCR beta sequencing was performed on peripheral blood mononuclear cells. The Qiagen DNeasy Blood Extraction Kit was used to extract genomic DNA from the blood cell samples. The sequence was collected from a woman aged 25 to 39 in good health and CMV-seronegative. The sequenced material came from PBMCs.

The CDR3 here reads CASNTQGGYGYTF. The nucleotide sequence is TGTGCCAGCAATACTCAGGGGGGCTATGGCTACACCTTC. The sequence links TRBV28 to TRBJ1-2, and TRBD1 matches 7 of the central bases. Counted from cysteine to phenylalanine, this CDR3 has 13 amino acids. Only the CDR3 part of the read is kept: 39 bases, read in frame from the first base. Clipping removes 7 bases from V and 4 bases from J, with 6 as the unmatched junction base count. Per the germline V gene, MDHEN is the CDR1 and SYDVKM is the CDR2.